This T cell receptor beta chain derives from a study of OX40 agonist ivuxolimab in advanced cancers. On the study more broadly: From roughly 23 to 85 years was the age range, with a mean of approximately 58 years, and around 80% were male. Three patients had partial responses: one hepatocellular carcinoma, two cutaneous melanoma. Study-level findings and limits: In the 0.1 to 3.0 mg/kg range, CD4+ and CD8+ blood T cells had expanded clonally by week 6.

A remark on this clone: Its antigen is not identified.

Germline loops: CDR1 SGHDT, CDR2 YYEEEE. V gave up 2 bases and J gave up 5 bases, with 4 bases separating them. This CDR3 is 11 amino acids long. The method was immunoSEQ multiplex PCR; TCRdb's version includes in-frame clones alone and lacks a portion of them. The data show about 40,000 clones, about 86% seen once. The V call is TRBV5-6, the J call TRBJ2-5; D remains ambiguous. The specimen comprised CD4+ or CD8+ T cells sorted from blood, sampled in a trial of the OX40 agonist ivuxolimab. The receptor was isolated from an adult with an advanced solid tumor such as melanoma, head and neck, liver or kidney cancer. For the CDR3, the DNA is TGTGCCAGCAGCTTTGGGGAGACCCAGTACTTC. Translating it yields CASSFGETQYF.